These T cell receptor beta chains were read from a single sample in a study of CD8 T cells in Susac syndrome. Via MiXCR, TCRdb re-called the immunoSEQ multiplex PCR reads, giving one row per CDR3 protein. The sample holds about 130,000 distinct CDR3 sequences, 90% to 95% seen once. Sequencing was performed on CD8+ T cells from PBMCs. The receptors here all came from a human donor with Susac syndrome. The CDR3 runs from the conserved cysteine through the conserved F or W. The order of the fields is D gene, clone size, CDR3 length, V gene, J gene, CDR3 protein, CDR3 DNA. D genes are given only for firm matches. Some rows have no size entry. The others give once, few or many, or a class for an expanded clone.

d_gene: .
abundance: .
len: 14
v_gene: TRBV30
j_gene: TRBJ2-1
CDR3aa: CAWVSRSSYNEQFF
CDR3nt: TGTGCCTGGGTCAGTAGGAGCTCCTACAATGAGCAGTTCTTC

d_gene: TRBD2
abundance: .
len: 18
v_gene: TRBV25-1
j_gene: TRBJ2-1
CDR3aa: CASSGHNLGLAGMDEQFF
CDR3nt: TGTGCCAGCAGTGGACACAATTTAGGACTAGCGGGAATGGATGAGCAGTTCTTC

d_gene: .
abundance: once
len: 14
v_gene: TRBV28
j_gene: TRBJ2-4
CDR3aa: CASSLRQYKNIQYF
CDR3nt: TGTGCCAGCAGTTTAAGGCAGTACAAAAACATTCAGTACTTC

d_gene: .
abundance: .
len: 13
v_gene: TRBV29-1
j_gene: TRBJ2-1
CDR3aa: CSVEALQFNEQFF
CDR3nt: TGCAGCGTTGAAGCGTTGCAGTTCAATGAGCAGTTCTTC

d_gene: TRBD2
abundance: .
len: 14
v_gene: TRBV20-1
j_gene: TRBJ2-5
CDR3aa: CSARLAGGTETQYF
CDR3nt: TGCAGTGCTAGACTAGCGGGTGGGACGGAGACCCAGTACTTC

d_gene: .
abundance: .
len: 15
v_gene: TRBV9
j_gene: TRBJ2-7
CDR3aa: CASSVEAGSSYEQYF
CDR3nt: TGTGCCAGCAGCGTAGAGGCTGGGAGCTCCTACGAGCAGTACTTC

d_gene: .
abundance: few
len: 12
v_gene: TRBV20-1
j_gene: TRBJ2-7
CDR3aa: CSARDRGYEQYF
CDR3nt: TGCAGTGCTAGAGATCGTGGCTACGAGCAGTACTTC

d_gene: .
abundance: .
len: 13
v_gene: TRBV7-9
j_gene: TRBJ2-1
CDR3aa: CASSPGHDNEQFF
CDR3nt: TGTGCCAGCAGCCCGGGACACGACAATGAGCAGTTCTTC

d_gene: TRBD1
abundance: .
len: 16
v_gene: TRBV7-6
j_gene: TRBJ2-1
CDR3aa: CASSQTDRGLYNEQFF
CDR3nt: TGTGCCAGCAGCCAGACAGACAGGGGGCTCTACAATGAGCAGTTCTTC

d_gene: .
abundance: .
len: 14
v_gene: TRBV7-9
j_gene: TRBJ2-5
CDR3aa: CASSLLEFQETQYF
CDR3nt: TGTGCCAGCAGCTTACTTGAGTTCCAAGAGACCCAGTACTTC

d_gene: TRBD1
abundance: .
len: 17
v_gene: TRBV11-2
j_gene: TRBJ2-2
CDR3aa: CASSLGFGQGDTGELFF
CDR3nt: TGTGCCAGCAGCTTAGGCTTTGGCCAGGGGGACACCGGGGAGCTGTTTTTT

d_gene: .
abundance: .
len: 14
v_gene: TRBV5-1
j_gene: TRBJ1-1
CDR3aa: CASSLAGGGTEAFF
CDR3nt: TGCGCCAGCAGCTTGGCCGGGGGCGGCACTGAAGCTTTCTTT

d_gene: .
abundance: .
len: 12
v_gene: TRBV30
j_gene: TRBJ2-5
CDR3aa: CAWDSNQETQYF
CDR3nt: TGTGCCTGGGACAGCAACCAAGAGACCCAGTACTTC

d_gene: TRBD1
abundance: .
len: 15
v_gene: TRBV12-3/TRBV12-4
j_gene: TRBJ1-2
CDR3aa: CASTPGDREVYGYTF
CDR3nt: TGTGCCAGCACTCCCGGGGACAGGGAGGTCTATGGCTACACCTTC

d_gene: .
abundance: .
len: 15
v_gene: TRBV5-6
j_gene: TRBJ1-2
CDR3aa: CASSLEGTDNYGYTF
CDR3nt: TGTGCCAGCAGCTTGGAAGGGACCGATAACTATGGCTACACCTTC

d_gene: .
abundance: .
len: 16
v_gene: TRBV13
j_gene: TRBJ2-7
CDR3aa: CASSQHGAGIPGEQYF
CDR3nt: TGTGCCAGCAGCCAACATGGGGCAGGGATTCCGGGCGAGCAGTACTTC

d_gene: .
abundance: .
len: 16
v_gene: TRBV27
j_gene: TRBJ2-3
CDR3aa: CASSLSSAGETDTQYF
CDR3nt: TGTGCCAGCAGTTTATCGTCGGCAGGGGAAACAGATACGCAGTATTTT

d_gene: .
abundance: .
len: 13
v_gene: TRBV5-4
j_gene: TRBJ2-1
CDR3aa: CASSPYPPNEQFF
CDR3nt: TGTGCCAGCAGCCCCTACCCCCCGAATGAGCAGTTCTTC

d_gene: .
abundance: .
len: 16
v_gene: TRBV24-1
j_gene: TRBJ2-3
CDR3aa: CATSDRDKGWTDTQYF
CDR3nt: TGTGCCACCAGTGATCGGGACAAGGGGTGGACAGATACGCAGTATTTT

d_gene: TRBD1
abundance: .
len: 13
v_gene: TRBV5-1
j_gene: TRBJ1-1
CDR3aa: CASSFDRADEAFF
CDR3nt: TGCGCCAGCAGCTTCGACAGGGCGGATGAAGCTTTCTTT

d_gene: .
abundance: once
len: 13
v_gene: TRBV7-6
j_gene: TRBJ2-7
CDR3aa: CASSLEQGDEQYF
CDR3nt: TGTGCCAGCAGCTTAGAACAGGGAGACGAGCAGTACTTC

d_gene: TRBD1
abundance: .
len: 17
v_gene: TRBV4-2
j_gene: TRBJ2-7
CDR3aa: CASSQEGEGTGGYEQYF
CDR3nt: TGTGCCAGCAGCCAAGAAGGGGAGGGGACAGGGGGTTACGAGCAGTACTTC

d_gene: TRBD1
abundance: .
len: 13
v_gene: TRBV20-1
j_gene: TRBJ2-7
CDR3aa: CSAGGDRYDEQYF
CDR3nt: TGCAGTGCTGGAGGGGACAGGTACGACGAGCAGTACTTC

d_gene: TRBD2
abundance: .
len: 20
v_gene: TRBV4-3
j_gene: TRBJ2-3
CDR3aa: CASSQDYGLAGGMVTDTQYF
CDR3nt: TGCGCCAGCAGCCAAGATTACGGACTAGCGGGAGGGATGGTAACAGATACGCAGTATTTT

d_gene: .
abundance: .
len: 14
v_gene: TRBV2
j_gene: TRBJ2-7
CDR3aa: CASRVLYSDYEQYF
CDR3nt: TGTGCCAGCAGGGTGTTATACTCGGACTACGAGCAGTACTTC

d_gene: TRBD2
abundance: .
len: 15
v_gene: TRBV7-9
j_gene: TRBJ2-5
CDR3aa: CASSPRTSGRETQYF
CDR3nt: TGTGCCAGCAGCCCAAGGACTAGCGGGAGAGAGACCCAGTACTTC

d_gene: .
abundance: .
len: 16
v_gene: TRBV20-1
j_gene: TRBJ2-7
CDR3aa: CSARARFWDEQYEQYF
CDR3nt: TGCAGTGCTAGAGCCAGATTTTGGGACGAGCAGTACGAGCAGTACTTC

d_gene: TRBD1
abundance: .
len: 15
v_gene: TRBV5-1
j_gene: TRBJ2-1
CDR3aa: CASSWRTGMGNEQFF
CDR3nt: TGCGCCAGCAGCTGGCGGACAGGTATGGGCAATGAGCAGTTCTTC

d_gene: TRBD1
abundance: once
len: 14
v_gene: TRBV27
j_gene: TRBJ2-7
CDR3aa: CASSPGQVNYEQYF
CDR3nt: TGTGCCAGCAGTCCGGGACAGGTAAATTACGAGCAGTACTTC